This T cell receptor (beta chain) originates from a study of T cells in Graves' hyperthyroidism and ophthalmopathy. TCR beta CDR3 region amplification was performed from RNA transcripts. The study used the HTBI primer set for a first-round RT-PCR of the TCR CDR3. One entry per CDR3 protein, called by TCRdb with MiXCR from the multiplex PCR reads. The sample shows tens of thousands of distinct CDR3 sequences, 40% to 55% of them seen only once. The V gene's germline CDR1 is SGHVS and CDR2 FQNEAQ. The CDR3 runs to 17 residues. Trimming removed 1 base from V and 0 bases from J; junction bases left unmatched: 4. This clonotype was observed at least ten times.

This clonotype originated in a woman in her 30s with Graves' ophthalmopathy. The rearrangement uses TRBV7-8 and TRBJ1-5; 9 bases fit TRBD1. Input material: blood. DNA for the CDR3: TGTGCCAGCAGCTTAGTTACAGGGGGCTATAGCAATCAGCCCCAGCATTTT. As protein: CASSLVTGGYSNQPQHF.